One sample yielded the 27 T cell receptor beta chains listed below, sequenced in a study of T cell repertoires in cytomegalovirus infection. TCRdb called the reads again in MiXCR, with one record for every CDR3 protein. The sample comprises some 920,000 distinct CDR3 sequences, around 29% of which are singletons, and over 11% rests with the top ten. Their antigens remain unidentified. Sample: cultured CD8+ T cells from PBMCs, taken from culture after CMV antigen stimulation. The origin of the receptors is a human donor in good health (CMV status not recorded). Some clones in this sample may be carry-over from other donors' samples.

The chain combines TRBV28 with TRBJ2-1, with a weak D call TRBD2 (6 bases). Trimming shortened V by 3 bases and J by 0 bases, and 9 bases separated the two germline ends. The CDR3 spans 15 residues. Germline CDR1 is MDHEN and CDR2 is SYDVKM. The CDR3 DNA is TGTGCCAGCAGTTTTCGGGGGACCTCCTACAATGAGCAGTTCTTC. Translation gives CASSFRGTSYNEQFF.

V is TRBV7-6 and J is TRBJ2-3; 7 bases line up with TRBD1. CDR1 and CDR2 (germline): SGHVS, FNYEAQ. The J segment lost 4 bases and the V segment lost 5 bases, leaving 3 bases of the junction unmatched. The CDR3 has 13 amino acids. The CDR3 is CASSTTGADTQYF. The CDR3 DNA is TGTGCCAGCAGCACAACAGGGGCAGATACGCAGTATTTT.

The rearrangement links TRBV10-2 to TRBJ2-3; 15 nucleotides agree with TRBD2. CDR1 and CDR2 (germline): WSHSY, SAAADI. The ends lost 6 bases at V and 1 base at J; junction bases unmatched: 8. The CDR3 sequence is 18 residues long. CDR3 DNA: TGCGCCAGCAGGGGGACTAGCGGGGGGACCCTTGGCACAGATACGCAGTATTTT. Its protein product is CASRGTSGGTLGTDTQYF.

In its sample, this clonotype was seen a few times. The J gene is TRBJ2-3, the V gene TRBV6-5; no definite D call. Germline values: CDR1 MNHEY, CDR2 SVGAGI. With 6 bases removed from V and 0 bases from J, the gap between germline ends came to 13 bases. The CDR3 extends over 15 amino acids. This chain's CDR3 is CASRDPLLSTDTQYF. CDR3 nucleotides: TGTGCCAGCAGGGACCCCCTCCTTAGCACAGATACGCAGTATTTT.

The chain uses TRBV19 and TRBJ2-3; the match to TRBD2 covers 12 bases. Per the germline V gene, CDR1 is LNHDA and CDR2 is SQIVND (reference sequence). The CDR3 consists of 18 residues. V lost 2 bases, J lost 1 base, and 7 bases stayed unmatched. The CDR3 is CASSITSGGQEGTDTQYF. CDR3 coding DNA: TGTGCCAGTAGTATAACTAGCGGGGGGCAGGAGGGCACAGATACGCAGTATTTT.

The chain couples TRBV27 to TRBJ2-3; the D gene is possibly TRBD1 (5 bases). The V gene's germline CDR1 is MNHEY and CDR2 SMNVEV (reference sequence). V shed 3 bases and J shed 3 bases, with 13 bases lying between them. The CDR3 length is 15 residues. CDR3 amino acids: CASSFRDGETDTQYF. The DNA for the CDR3 is TGTGCCAGCAGTTTCAGGGATGGTGAGACAGATACGCAGTATTTT.

This chain uses TRBV7-9 with TRBJ2-1, with a weak D call TRBD2 (7 bases). CDR1 is SEHNR and CDR2 is FQNEAQ in the germline V gene (reference sequence). V lost 4 bases, J lost 0 bases, and 16 bases lay in between. The CDR3 runs 17 residues. The CDR3, as DNA: TGTGCCAGCAGCTCTCTGGGGGGGGGCAGCTCCTACAATGAGCAGTTCTTC. Translated: CASSSLGGGSSYNEQFF.

This clonotype was counted between two and nine times. This rearrangement joins TRBV20-1 to TRBJ2-1, with TRBD2 matching 8 bases. Germline CDR1 reads DFQATT; CDR2 reads SNEGSKA (reference sequence). This CDR3 comprises 15 residues. J was trimmed by 7 bases and V by 6 bases; bases with no gene match: 14. CDR3 bases: TGCAGTGCCAAAGGCCGGGAGGGACTCCGGAATGAGCAGTTCTTC. Encoded protein: CSAKGREGLRNEQFF.

The J gene is TRBJ1-3, the V gene TRBV7-9, with TRBD1 identical over 8 bases. With 2 bases clipped from V and 2 bases from J, the junction kept 17 bases outside the gene matches. The CDR3 is made up of 20 amino acids. The germline V gene has CDR1 SEHNR and CDR2 FQNEAQ (reference sequence). CDR3 DNA sequence: TGTGCCAGCAGCTTACCCGCCGGGACAGGTTCCCTTCGGCCTGGAAACACCATATATTTT. Its translation: CASSLPAGTGSLRPGNTIYF.

CDR3 residues: CASSYSRKVQHF. The CDR3 bases are TGTGCCAGCAGTTACTCTCGGAAGGTCCAGCATTTT. The V and J genes are TRBV6-6 and TRBJ1-5; D is undetermined. Between the trimmed V and J ends, which lost 0 bases and 12 bases, there was a span of 9 bases. The V gene's germline CDR1 is MNHNY and CDR2 SVGAGI (reference sequence). The CDR3 extends over 12 amino acids.

The chain links TRBV6-6 to TRBJ2-1, with 15 bases aligning to TRBD2. The V gene's germline CDR1 is MNHNY and CDR2 SVGAGI (reference sequence). V dropped 3 bases and J dropped 7; count of bases not matched to a gene: 16. This CDR3 region has 20 residues. CDR3 sequence (DNA): TGTGCCAGCAGTTATGTTATAGGACTAGCGGGGGGGTCTTCCTGGAATGAGCAGTTCTTC. This encodes CASSYVIGLAGGSSWNEQFF.

The rearrangement joins TRBV7-6 to TRBJ2-7; 9 bases map to TRBD2. The junction had 6 bases not matched to a gene; V was cut back by 1 base and J by 5 bases. CDR3 length: 15 residues. Germline V gene lookup returns CDR1 SGHVS and CDR2 FNYEAQ. The DNA of the CDR3 is TGTGCCAGCAGCTTAGTGGGCGGGGGGGCCCACGAGCAGTACTTC. The encoded protein is CASSLVGGGAHEQYF.

This clonotype was counted a single time. At one end, the junction sequence differs from germline, possibly due to a read error. This chain links TRBV7-9 with TRBJ2-1; D possibly uses TRBD1 or TRBD2 (6 bases each). This CDR3 region has 14 residues. Germline V gene data show CDR1 as SEHNR and CDR2 as FQNEAQ (reference sequence). The CDR3 DNA sequence: TGTGCCAGCAGAACTAGAGGGGGGTACAATCAGCAGTTCTTC. This sequence encodes CASRTRGGYNQQFF.

The chain uses TRBV5-4 and TRBJ2-5; 12 bases are a match to TRBD2. Germline V gene data show CDR1 as SGHNT and CDR2 as YYREEE (reference sequence). CDR3 size: 17 residues. V was pared by 4 bases and J by 2 bases, with 9 bases of the junction left unmatched. The CDR3 here is CASSAGLAGTIQETQYF. The CDR3 coding sequence is TGTGCCAGCAGCGCTGGACTAGCGGGGACAATTCAAGAGACCCAGTACTTC.

V is TRBV14 and J is TRBJ2-1, with 8 bases identical to TRBD2. The CDR3 extends over 14 amino acids. Per the germline V gene, CDR1 is SGHDN and CDR2 is FVKESK. V shed 4 bases, J shed 4 bases, and the junction held 3 bases outside the gene matches. CDR3 amino acids: CASSRGGIYNEQFF. Written as DNA, the CDR3 is TGTGCCAGCAGCCGCGGGGGGATTTACAATGAGCAGTTCTTC.

The chain combines TRBV5-1 with TRBJ1-4; D uncertain. In germline, CDR1 is SGHRS, CDR2 YFSETQ. This CDR3 spans 16 amino acids. V gave up 4 bases and J gave up 5 bases, with 18 bases separating them. The CDR3 DNA sequence: TGCGCCAGCAGCGCAGGTCAATCCCTCTGGAATGAAAAACTGTTTTTT. Residues: CASSAGQSLWNEKLFF.

In its sample, this clonotype was seen many times. J is TRBJ2-1 and V is TRBV7-2; 10 positions match TRBD2. Trimming removed 6 bases from V and 3 bases from J; junction bases left unmatched: 5. Germline-derived CDR1 and CDR2 are SGHTA and FQGNSA. The CDR3 consists of 15 residues. The CDR3 bases are TGTGCCAGCAGATTCACTAGCGGGGACTACAATGAGCAGTTCTTC. Amino acid sequence: CASRFTSGDYNEQFF.

The chain uses TRBV11-2 and TRBJ2-3; a weak D match, TRBD2 (6 bases). The length of the CDR3 is 20 residues. Trimming left V 4 bases short and J 2 bases short, with 28 bases between. Germline CDR1 is SGHAT and CDR2 is FQNNGV. The chain's CDR3 is CASSSRESYRARRDTDTQYF. CDR3 DNA: TGTGCCAGCAGCTCCCGGGAGAGTTACCGGGCTAGGAGGGACACAGATACGCAGTATTTT.

V is TRBV7-4 and J is TRBJ2-5, with D uncertain. The CDR3 has 13 residues. V was pared by 10 bases and J by 1 base, with 13 bases between. Germline values: CDR1 SGHVT, CDR2 SQSDAQ. CDR3 region: CAIIPSIQETQYF. CDR3 nucleotide sequence: TGTGCCATCATCCCCTCCATCCAAGAGACCCAGTACTTC.

This clonotype was detected only a few times. V gene TRBV3-1 combines with J gene TRBJ2-1, with 7 positions matching TRBD1. The J segment lost 6 bases and the V segment lost 1 base, leaving 15 bases of the junction unmatched. This CDR3 contains 18 residues. Per the germline V gene, CDR1 is LGHDT and CDR2 is YNNKEL (reference sequence). The CDR3: CASSQVALRQGRGNEQFF. The CDR3 DNA is TGTGCCAGCAGCCAAGTGGCCCTTAGACAGGGAAGAGGCAATGAGCAGTTCTTC.

This chain joins TRBV5-6 and TRBJ1-2; unclear D gene. CDR1 is SGHDT, CDR2 YYEEEE, per germline. The CDR3 sequence is 14 residues long. Between the trimmed V and J ends, which lost 1 base and 1 base, there was a span of 8 bases. The CDR3 spells CASSLPEINYGYTF. DNA of the CDR3: TGTGCCAGCAGCTTGCCGGAAATTAACTATGGCTACACCTTC.

The rearrangement uses TRBV20-1 and TRBJ1-5; 7 positions match TRBD1. Per germline, CDR1 DFQATT and CDR2 SNEGSKA (reference sequence). The V and J ends lost 6 bases and 3 bases, in that order; junction bases with no gene match: 5. The CDR3 loop spans 13 amino acids. CDR3 amino acids: CSANGQDNQPQHF. The CDR3 DNA reads as TGCAGTGCCAACGGACAGGACAATCAGCCCCAGCATTTT.

Regarding this clonotype: One end of the junction does not line up with germline, which may come from a read error. The chain has TRBV4-1 and TRBJ1-2, with D perhaps matching TRBD1 (6 bases). The V gene's germline CDR1 is MGHRA and CDR2 YSYEKL. The CDR3 extends over 15 amino acids. The CDR3 is CASSQDPGDWVGYTF. CDR3 nucleotide sequence: TGTGCCAGCAGCCAAGATCCAGGGGATTGGGTCGGCTACACCTTC.

Of note for this clonotype: The junction and the germline gene differ at one end; a read error may be behind it. The genes are TRBV7-2 and TRBJ1-1; D may be TRBD1 (6 bases). The CDR3 runs 17 residues. The germline V gene has CDR1 SGHTA and CDR2 FQGNSA. The CDR3 sequence is CASSLNRVGSLNTEAFF. Here the CDR3 DNA reads TGTGCCAGTAGCTTAAACAGGGTTGGGTCCCTGAACACTGAAGCTTTCTTT.

The gene calls are TRBV2 and TRBJ2-3; a possible D gene is TRBD2 (6 bases). CDR1 and CDR2 (germline): SNHLY, FYNNEI. The ends were cut back, 10 bases at V and 0 bases at J, with 17 bases in the middle. The CDR3 has 15 amino acids. CDR3 nucleotides: TGTGCCAACATCAACCCTGGGGGGAGCACAGATACGCAGTATTTT. It yields the protein CANINPGGSTDTQYF.

This sequence joins TRBV7-6 and TRBJ1-2; D is unresolved. CDR3 length: 12 amino acids. The V gene lost 8 bases and the J gene lost 4 bases, with 11 bases spanning the gap. Germline assignment: CDR1 SGHVS and CDR2 FNYEAQ. The CDR3 protein is CASFEVFYGYTF. Written as DNA, the CDR3 is TGTGCCAGCTTTGAGGTTTTCTATGGCTACACCTTC.

The chain uses TRBV5-1 and TRBJ2-7, with D perhaps TRBD1 or TRBD2 (7 bases each). In germline, CDR1 is SGHRS, CDR2 YFSETQ. V was shortened by 4 bases and J by 7 bases, with 15 bases between the two germline ends. CDR3 size: 13 residues. CDR3 residues: CASSPPQGGEQYV. CDR3 sequence (DNA): TGCGCCAGCAGCCCTCCCCAGGGGGGGGAGCAGTACGTC.